These 15 T cell receptor beta chains were sequenced from one sample in a study of blood T cell repertoires in COVID-19. Profiled with immunoSEQ multiplex PCR; TCRdb holds only in-frame clones, not every one. Of 200,000 to 300,000 clones listed, about four fifths are singletons. The sample taken for sequencing was peripheral blood. These receptor sequences come from a man older than 75 with acute or convalescent COVID-19.

The CDR3 sequence: CATSLKTGTGGIYGYTF. CDR3 DNA: TGTGCCACCAGTCTGAAAACCGGGACAGGGGGCATCTATGGCTACACCTTC. V gene TRBV24-1 combines with J gene TRBJ1-2, with TRBD1 identical over 12 bases. The J segment lost 4 bases and the V segment lost 6 bases, leaving 11 bases of the junction unmatched. Germline V gene data show CDR1 as KGHDR and CDR2 as SFDVKD. The CDR3 consists of 17 residues.

V is TRBV28 and J is TRBJ1-6; perhaps TRBD1 as D (5 bases). Trimming took 7 bases from V and 7 from J, leaving 17 bases between them. The CDR3 length is 15 residues. Germline values: CDR1 MDHEN, CDR2 SYDVKM. CDR3 coding DNA: TGTGCCAGCACCAATTCAGAGCAGGGCAATTCACCCCTCCACTTT. Protein: CASTNSEQGNSPLHF.

V and J are TRBV10-1 and TRBJ2-7; 7 bases agree with TRBD2. Trimming took 9 bases from V and 4 from J; bases not matched to a gene: 9. The V gene's germline CDR1 is WNHNN and CDR2 SYGVQD (reference sequence). The CDR3 totals 13 residues. The CDR3: CARGGNKGYEQYF. CDR3 coding DNA: TGCGCCAGGGGGGGGAATAAGGGGTACGAGCAGTACTTC.

The rearrangement joins TRBV3-1 (or the pseudogene TRBV3-2) to TRBJ1-1, with TRBD1 as a possible D gene (5 bases). Per germline, CDR1 LGHDT and CDR2 YNNKEL (reference sequence). Trimming pared 3 bases from V and 11 bases from J, leaving 10 bases between. The CDR3 loop spans 11 amino acids. The DNA for the CDR3 is TGTGCCAGCAGCCAGGGGGGTGCGGCTTTCTTT. Translated, it gives CASSQGGAAFF.

The chain employs TRBV24-1 and TRBJ1-3; 7 bases are a match to TRBD1. Trimming at V came to 4 bases and at J to 4 bases, leaving 6 bases not matched to a gene. Germline CDR1 reads KGHDR; CDR2 reads SFDVKD. The CDR3 sequence is 15 residues long. CDR3 coding DNA: TGTGCCACCAGTGAGGGCCCGGGACAGGGAAACACCATATATTTT. Its translation is CATSEGPGQGNTIYF.

V is TRBV7-8 and J is TRBJ1-4, with D possibly being TRBD1 (5 bases). Germline loops: CDR1 SGHVS, CDR2 FQNEAQ. This CDR3 region has 15 residues. The V end lost 5 bases, the J end lost 6 bases, and 16 bases lay between the germline ends. This chain's CDR3 is CASSGPGLWDEKLFF. The CDR3 DNA follows: TGTGCCAGCAGCGGACCGGGACTATGGGATGAAAAACTGTTTTTT.

The genes are TRBV13 and TRBJ2-7; TRBD1 might be the D (6 bases). From germline, CDR1 is PRHDT and CDR2 FYEKMQ (reference sequence). Trimming removed 3 bases from V and 4 bases from J, with 16 bases in between. The length of the CDR3 is 15 residues. The CDR3 protein is CASSFLRQGKYEQYF. The CDR3 DNA sequence: TGTGCCAGCAGCTTCTTAAGGCAGGGGAAATACGAGCAGTACTTC.

This rearrangement joins TRBV12-3 or TRBV12-4 to TRBJ2-1; D is possibly TRBD2 (6 bases). V lost 6 bases to trimming and J lost 9 bases, with 9 bases between them. The CDR3 extends over 11 amino acids. CDR3 protein: CASSHGGEQFF. The CDR3 nucleotides read TGTGCCAGCAGCCACGGGGGTGAGCAGTTCTTC.

V is TRBV5-1 and J is TRBJ2-2; D gene unclear. Trimming pared 0 bases from V and 0 bases from J, leaving 9 bases between. The CDR3 is made up of 16 amino acids. Germline assignment: CDR1 SGHRS and CDR2 YFSETQ. The CDR3 region has the DNA TGCGCCAGCAGCTTGGTTACAGACCCGAACACCGGGGAGCTGTTTTTT. Translation gives CASSLVTDPNTGELFF.

The gene calls are TRBV7-2 and TRBJ2-1, with 9 bases matching TRBD2. J lost 9 bases, V lost 4 bases, and 10 bases had no gene match. The CDR3 is 15 residues long. Germline V lookup: CDR1 SGHTA, CDR2 FQGNSA. CDR3 sequence reads: CASSSHASGVGEQFF. DNA of the CDR3: TGTGCCAGCAGCTCCCACGCTAGCGGGGTTGGTGAGCAGTTCTTC.

The chain employs TRBV30 and TRBJ1-3; 7 nucleotides agree with TRBD1. The junction had 7 bases not matched to a gene; V was cut back by 4 bases and J by 4 bases. Looked up from germline, CDR1 is GTSNPN and CDR2 is SVGIG (reference sequence). The CDR3 runs to 14 residues. CDR3 residues: CAWKKGAKGNTIYF. The CDR3 nucleotides read TGTGCCTGGAAAAAGGGGGCGAAAGGAAACACCATATATTTT.

J is TRBJ1-4 and V is TRBV19, with 9 bases matching TRBD1. Germline-derived CDR1 and CDR2 are LNHDA and SQIVND (reference sequence). This CDR3 is 15 amino acids long. The ends lost 6 bases at V and 7 bases at J; junction bases unmatched: 9. CDR3 amino acids: CASSRDRVLGEKLFF. DNA for the CDR3: TGTGCCAGTAGCCGGGACAGGGTATTGGGTGAAAAACTGTTTTTT.

The sample holds a few counts of this clone. The rearrangement joins TRBV1 to TRBJ2-7; the tabulated D call, TRBD2, remains unverified against the DNA. TRBV1 is tagged as a pseudogene. The CDR3 totals 20 residues. The CDR3 loop is CTSSTRLIALHLANSYEQYF. CDR3 coding DNA: TGCACCAGCAGCACACGACTTATCGCACTGCACTTGGCTAACTCCTACGAGCAGTACTTC.

The chain combines TRBV20-1 with TRBJ2-3; 8 bases line up with TRBD2. CDR1 and CDR2 (germline): DFQATT, SNEGSKA (reference sequence). This CDR3 has 15 amino acids. Trimming cost V 3 bases and J 0 bases; bases outside gene matches: 5. CDR3 sequence (DNA): TGCAGTGCTAGTACTAGCGGTAGAAGCACAGATACGCAGTATTTT. It translates to CSASTSGRSTDTQYF.

This clone was recorded many times. This chain joins TRBV19 and TRBJ1-2, with TRBD1 identical over 8 bases. This CDR3 has 12 residues. V lost 8 bases to trimming and J lost 7 bases; unmatched junction nucleotides: 6. Looked up from germline, CDR1 is LNHDA and CDR2 is SQIVND (reference sequence). In nucleotides, the CDR3 is TGTGCCAGTTCAGGACAGGGTCGTGGCTACACCTTC. Translating it yields CASSGQGRGYTF. The entire variable domain, with the rest obtained from reference TRBV19 and TRBJ1-2, is as follows: DGGITQSPKYLFRKEGQNVTLSCEQNLNHDAMYWYRQDPGQGLRLIYYSQIVNDFQKGDIAEGYSVSREKKESFPLTVTSAQKNPTAFYLCASSGQGRGYTFGSGTRLTVV.